Shown below are 10 T cell receptor beta chains from a single sample sequenced in a study of blood T cells in healthy people across ages. A second roughly 7 to 12 cycle PCR used barcoded and J-beta primers. From the 5' RACE reads, TCRdb called clonotypes with MiXCR, one entry per CDR3 protein. This repertoire shows under 1,100,000 distinct CDR3 sequences, approximately 25% found once; its top ten account for approximately 0.71%. In addition, the sample was reused for a study of T cells of mothers and their children.

Sequenced sample: blood. These receptors were obtained from a girl aged 2-10 years in good health.

This clonotype was observed a single time. The genes are TRBV12-3 or TRBV12-4 and TRBJ1-6; a possible D gene is TRBD1 (6 bases). The V and J ends lost 7 bases and 2 bases respectively, with 12 bases between them. There are 15 residues in the CDR3. CDR3 bases: TGTGCCAGCAATGGGGGCAGGCCCTATAATTCACCCCTCCACTTT. Its translation is CASNGGRPYNSPLHF.

The V gene is TRBV4-2, the J gene TRBJ1-4, with D maybe TRBD1 (6 bases). Germline CDR1 LGHNA, CDR2 YNFKEQ. There are 15 residues in the CDR3. Trimming cost V 4 bases and J 8 bases, with 17 bases left between them. CDR3 nucleotide sequence: TGTGCCAGCAGCCGGGTCGGAGGGGGTGGAGAAAAACTGTTTTTT. Its translation: CASSRVGGGGEKLFF.

The chain links TRBV11-2 to TRBJ2-7; 8 bases line up with TRBD2. Germline V gene sequence: CDR1 SGHAT, CDR2 FQNNGV. V lost 5 bases, J lost 4 bases, and 10 bases stayed unmatched. CDR3 length equals 15 residues. CDR3 nucleotide sequence: TGTGCCAGCAGCAACATAGCGGGGACGGTATACGAGCAGTACTTC. Its translation: CASSNIAGTVYEQYF.

This clonotype was found a few times. The chain recombines TRBV14 with TRBJ2-7; 7 nucleotides match TRBD2. After removal of 1 base from V and 6 bases from J, the junction contained 9 bases not matched to a gene. The germline V gene encodes CDR1 SGHDN and CDR2 FVKESK. CDR3 length equals 15 residues. The CDR3 region has the DNA TGTGCCAGCAGCCAAGTTGGTGGACTAGTAGCCGAGCAGTACTTC. Encoded protein: CASSQVGGLVAEQYF.

Concerning this clonotype: The conserved closing phenylalanine or tryptophan is absent in this CDR3, likely reflecting a read error. This chain joins TRBV5-1 and TRBJ2-3; 10 bases agree with TRBD1. Germline CDR1 and CDR2: SGHRS and YFSETQ. Trimming cost V 0 bases and J 4 bases; bases outside gene matches: 5. The CDR3 runs to 16 residues. The CDR3 spells CASSLAGTGVSDTQYL. The CDR3 DNA reads as TGCGCCAGCAGCTTGGCCGGGACAGGGGTTTCAGATACGCAGTATCTT.

This clonotype was seen a single time. The chain uses TRBV12-3 or TRBV12-4 and TRBJ2-1, with D unresolved. This CDR3 is 14 amino acids long. V dropped 6 bases and J dropped 2 bases, with 11 bases sitting between them. The CDR3 here is CASSWLETYNEQFF. The CDR3 coding sequence is TGTGCCAGCAGCTGGCTAGAAACCTACAATGAGCAGTTCTTC.

The CDR3 here is CASSLHGQASYEQYF. In nucleotides, the CDR3 is TGTGCCAGCAGCTTGCATGGACAGGCCTCCTACGAGCAGTACTTC. The chain links TRBV7-2 to TRBJ2-7, with 7 bases lining up with TRBD1. CDR1 is SGHTA, CDR2 FQGNSA, per germline. CDR3 length: 15 amino acids. Trimming at V came to 3 bases and at J to 0 bases, leaving 5 bases not matched to a gene.

V gene TRBV4-1 combines with J gene TRBJ2-5; TRBD2 matches 7 bases. In germline, CDR1 is MGHRA, CDR2 YSYEKL. CDR3 size: 14 residues. The junction had 5 bases not matched to a gene; V was cut back by 0 bases and J by 7 bases. This chain's CDR3 is CASSQDGGDWTQYF. In nucleotides, the CDR3 is TGCGCCAGCAGCCAAGATGGGGGGGATTGGACCCAGTACTTC.

This clonotype was picked up a small number of times. The V and J genes are TRBV5-1 and TRBJ2-2; D gene uncertain. CDR1 is SGHRS, CDR2 YFSETQ, per germline. Trimming took 0 bases from V and 6 from J, leaving 6 bases between them. The CDR3 spans 13 residues. CDR3 sequence (DNA): TGCGCCAGCAGCTTGGCGCTGTCCGGGGAGCTGTTTTTT. Protein sequence: CASSLALSGELFF.

This clonotype has a handful of counts. V gene TRBV7-2 combines with J gene TRBJ2-5, with D maybe TRBD1 (5 bases). Germline V lookup: CDR1 SGHTA, CDR2 FQGNSA. The CDR3 consists of 16 residues. Trimming removed 10 bases from V and 0 bases from J, with 21 bases in between. CDR3 protein: CAIPPLRTGHQETQYF. DNA for the CDR3: TGTGCCATCCCCCCCCTCCGCACAGGCCACCAAGAGACCCAGTACTTC.